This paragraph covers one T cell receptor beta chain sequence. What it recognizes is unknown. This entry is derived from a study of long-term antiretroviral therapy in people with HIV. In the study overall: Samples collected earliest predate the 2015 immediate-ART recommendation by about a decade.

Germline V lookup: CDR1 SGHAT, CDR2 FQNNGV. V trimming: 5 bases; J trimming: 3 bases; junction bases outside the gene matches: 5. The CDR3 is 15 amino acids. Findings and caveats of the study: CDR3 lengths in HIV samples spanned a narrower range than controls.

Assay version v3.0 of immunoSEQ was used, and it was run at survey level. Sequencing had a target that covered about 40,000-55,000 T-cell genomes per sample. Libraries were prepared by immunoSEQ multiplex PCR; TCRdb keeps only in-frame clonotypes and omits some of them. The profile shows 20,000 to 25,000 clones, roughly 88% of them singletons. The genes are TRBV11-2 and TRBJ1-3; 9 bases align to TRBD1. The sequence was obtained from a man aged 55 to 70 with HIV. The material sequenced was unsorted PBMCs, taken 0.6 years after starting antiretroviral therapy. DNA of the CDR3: TGTGCCAGCAGCGAACAGGGGGCAAGTGGAAACACCATATATTTT. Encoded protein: CASSEQGASGNTIYF. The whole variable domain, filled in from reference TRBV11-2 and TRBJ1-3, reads EAGVAQSPRYKIIEKRQSVAFWCNPISGHATLYWYQQILGQGPKLLIQFQNNGVVDDSQLPKDRFSAERLKGVDSTLKIQPAKLEDSAVYLCASSEQGASGNTIYFGEGSWLTVV.